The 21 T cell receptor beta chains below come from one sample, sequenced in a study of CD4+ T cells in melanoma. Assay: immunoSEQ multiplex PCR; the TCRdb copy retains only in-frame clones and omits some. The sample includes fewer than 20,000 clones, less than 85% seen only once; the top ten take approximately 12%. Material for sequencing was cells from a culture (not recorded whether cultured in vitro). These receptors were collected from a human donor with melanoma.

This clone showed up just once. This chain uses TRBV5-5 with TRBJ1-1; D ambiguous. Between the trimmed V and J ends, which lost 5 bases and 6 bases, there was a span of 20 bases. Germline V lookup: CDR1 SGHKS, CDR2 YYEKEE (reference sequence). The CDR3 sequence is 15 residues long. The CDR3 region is CASRGNRSTTSEAFF. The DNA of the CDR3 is TGTGCCAGCAGGGGGAACAGAAGTACTACCTCTGAAGCTTTCTTT.

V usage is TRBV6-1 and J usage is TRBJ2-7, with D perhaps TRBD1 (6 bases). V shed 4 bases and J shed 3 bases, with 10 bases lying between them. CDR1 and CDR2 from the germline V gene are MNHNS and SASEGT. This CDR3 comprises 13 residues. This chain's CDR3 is CASSVRGYYEQYF. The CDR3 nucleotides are TGTGCCAGCAGTGTCAGGGGATACTACGAGCAGTACTTC.

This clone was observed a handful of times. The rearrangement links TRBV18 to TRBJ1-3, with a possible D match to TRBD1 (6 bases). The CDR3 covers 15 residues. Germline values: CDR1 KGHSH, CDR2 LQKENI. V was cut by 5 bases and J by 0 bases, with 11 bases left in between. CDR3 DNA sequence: TGTGCCAGCTCATCTGACAGGAGCTCTGGAAACACCATATATTTT. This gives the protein CASSSDRSSGNTIYF.

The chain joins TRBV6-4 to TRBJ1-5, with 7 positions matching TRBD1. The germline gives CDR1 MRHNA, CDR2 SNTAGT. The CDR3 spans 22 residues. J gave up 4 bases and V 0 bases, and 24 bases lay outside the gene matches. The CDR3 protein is CASSDSPGTAHFFLLRNQPQHF. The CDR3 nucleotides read TGTGCCAGCAGTGACTCCCCAGGGACAGCTCATTTTTTTCTTCTCCGTAATCAGCCCCAGCATTTT.

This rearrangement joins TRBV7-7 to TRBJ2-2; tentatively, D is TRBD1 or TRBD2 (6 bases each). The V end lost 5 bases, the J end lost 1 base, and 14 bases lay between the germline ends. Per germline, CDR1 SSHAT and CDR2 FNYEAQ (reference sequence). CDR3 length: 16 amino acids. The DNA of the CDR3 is TGTGCCAGCAGCCTGGGGGGCACAAGGAACACCGGGGAGCTGTTTTTT. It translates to CASSLGGTRNTGELFF.

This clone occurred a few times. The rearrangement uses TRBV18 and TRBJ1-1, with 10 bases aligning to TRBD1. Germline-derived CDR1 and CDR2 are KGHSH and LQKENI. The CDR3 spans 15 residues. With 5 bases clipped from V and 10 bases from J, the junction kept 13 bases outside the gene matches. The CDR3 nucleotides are TGTGCCAGCTCAGCACAGGGACAGGGGAAAGTCGTAGCTTTCTTT. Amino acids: CASSAQGQGKVVAFF.

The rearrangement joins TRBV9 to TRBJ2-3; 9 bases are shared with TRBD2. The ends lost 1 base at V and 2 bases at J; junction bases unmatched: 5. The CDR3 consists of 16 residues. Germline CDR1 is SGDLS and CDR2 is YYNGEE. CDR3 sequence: CASSVIGGGATDTQYF. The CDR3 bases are TGTGCCAGCAGCGTAATCGGCGGGGGGGCCACAGATACGCAGTATTTT.

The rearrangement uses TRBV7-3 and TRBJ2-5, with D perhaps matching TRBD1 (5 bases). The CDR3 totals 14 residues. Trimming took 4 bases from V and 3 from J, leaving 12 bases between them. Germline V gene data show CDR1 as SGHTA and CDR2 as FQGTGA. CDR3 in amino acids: CASSSPGIEETQYF. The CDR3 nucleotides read TGTGCCAGCAGCTCCCCAGGGATTGAAGAGACCCAGTACTTC.

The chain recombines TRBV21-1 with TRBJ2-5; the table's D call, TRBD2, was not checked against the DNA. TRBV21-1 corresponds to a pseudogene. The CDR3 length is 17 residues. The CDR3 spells CASSKGDFQRVEETQYF. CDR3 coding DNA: TGTGCCAGCAGCAAAGGGGACTTCCAAAGGGTGGAAGAGACCCAGTACTTC.

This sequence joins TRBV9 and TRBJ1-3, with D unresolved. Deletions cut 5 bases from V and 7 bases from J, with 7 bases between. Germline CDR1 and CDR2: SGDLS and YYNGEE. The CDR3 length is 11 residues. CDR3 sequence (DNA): TGTGCCAGCAGGAATTCCAACACCATATATTTT. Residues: CASRNSNTIYF.

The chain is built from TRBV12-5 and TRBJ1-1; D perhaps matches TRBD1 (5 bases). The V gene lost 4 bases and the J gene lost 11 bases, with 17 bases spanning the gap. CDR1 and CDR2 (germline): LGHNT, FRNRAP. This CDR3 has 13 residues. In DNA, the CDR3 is TGTGCTAGTGGTTGGCAGGGTAGCCCGGCGGCTTTCTTT. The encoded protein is CASGWQGSPAAFF.

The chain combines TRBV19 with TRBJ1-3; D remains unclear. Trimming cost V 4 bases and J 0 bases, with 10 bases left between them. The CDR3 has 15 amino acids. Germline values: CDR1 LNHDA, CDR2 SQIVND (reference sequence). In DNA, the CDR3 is TGTGCCAGTAGTACAAGGACCCCCTCTGGAAACACCATATATTTT. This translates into CASSTRTPSGNTIYF.

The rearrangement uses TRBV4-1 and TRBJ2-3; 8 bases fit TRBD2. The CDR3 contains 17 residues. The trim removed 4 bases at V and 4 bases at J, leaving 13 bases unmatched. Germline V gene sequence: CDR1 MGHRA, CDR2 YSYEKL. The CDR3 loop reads CASSRFFSGVVADTQYF. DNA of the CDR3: TGCGCCAGCAGCCGGTTCTTTAGCGGGGTCGTCGCAGATACGCAGTATTTT.

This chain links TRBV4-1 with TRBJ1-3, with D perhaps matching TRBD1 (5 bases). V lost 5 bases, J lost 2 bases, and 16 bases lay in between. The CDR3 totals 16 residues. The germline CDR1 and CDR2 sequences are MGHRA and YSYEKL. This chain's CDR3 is CASSFRGALPGNTIYF. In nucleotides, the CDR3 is TGCGCCAGCAGCTTTCGAGGGGCGCTACCTGGAAACACCATATATTTT.

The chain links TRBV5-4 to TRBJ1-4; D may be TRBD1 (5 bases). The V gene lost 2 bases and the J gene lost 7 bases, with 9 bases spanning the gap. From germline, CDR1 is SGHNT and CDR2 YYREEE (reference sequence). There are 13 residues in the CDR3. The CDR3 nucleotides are TGTGCCAGCAGCTTTTGGGGGATTGAAAAACTGTTTTTT. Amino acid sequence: CASSFWGIEKLFF.

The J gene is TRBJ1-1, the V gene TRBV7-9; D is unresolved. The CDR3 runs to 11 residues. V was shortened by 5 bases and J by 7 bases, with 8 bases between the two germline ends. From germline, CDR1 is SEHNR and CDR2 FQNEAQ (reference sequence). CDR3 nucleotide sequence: TGTGCCAGCAGCCTGACGGTTGAAGCTTTCTTT. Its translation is CASSLTVEAFF.

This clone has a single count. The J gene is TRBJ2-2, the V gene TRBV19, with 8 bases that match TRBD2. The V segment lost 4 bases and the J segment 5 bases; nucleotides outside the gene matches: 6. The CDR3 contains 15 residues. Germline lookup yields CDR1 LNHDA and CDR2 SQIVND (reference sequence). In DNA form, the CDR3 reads TGTGCCAGTAGTAGGCCGGGACTAGAAACCGGGGAGCTGTTTTTT. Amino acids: CASSRPGLETGELFF.

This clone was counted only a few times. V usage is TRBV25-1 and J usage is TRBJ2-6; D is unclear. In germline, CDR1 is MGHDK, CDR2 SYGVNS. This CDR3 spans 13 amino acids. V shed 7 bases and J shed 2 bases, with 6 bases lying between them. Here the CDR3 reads CASTAPGANVLTF. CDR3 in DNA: TGTGCCAGCACAGCACCTGGGGCCAACGTCCTGACTTTC. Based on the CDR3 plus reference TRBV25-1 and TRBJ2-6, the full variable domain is EADIYQTPRYLVIGTGKKITLECSQTMGHDKMYWYQQDPGMELHLIHYSYGVNSTEKGDLSSESTVSRIRTEHFPLTLESARPSHTSQYLCASTAPGANVLTFGAGSRLTVL.

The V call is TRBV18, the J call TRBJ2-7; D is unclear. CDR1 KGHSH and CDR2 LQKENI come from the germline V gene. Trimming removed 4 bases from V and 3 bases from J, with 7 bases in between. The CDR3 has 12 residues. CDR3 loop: CASSLTGYEQYF. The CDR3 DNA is TGTGCCAGCTCACTGACGGGCTACGAGCAGTACTTC. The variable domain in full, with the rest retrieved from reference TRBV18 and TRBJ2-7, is NAGVMQNPRHLVRRRGQEARLRCSPMKGHSHVYWYRQLPEEGLKFMVYLQKENIIDESGMPKERFSAEFPKEGPSILRIQQVVRGDSAAYFCASSLTGYEQYFGPGTRLTVT.

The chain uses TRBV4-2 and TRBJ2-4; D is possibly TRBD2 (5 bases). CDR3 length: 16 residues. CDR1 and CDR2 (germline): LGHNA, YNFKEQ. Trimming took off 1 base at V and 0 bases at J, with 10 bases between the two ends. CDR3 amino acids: CASSQAAGLAKNIQYF. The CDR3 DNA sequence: TGTGCCAGCAGCCAAGCCGCGGGTTTAGCCAAAAACATTCAGTACTTC.

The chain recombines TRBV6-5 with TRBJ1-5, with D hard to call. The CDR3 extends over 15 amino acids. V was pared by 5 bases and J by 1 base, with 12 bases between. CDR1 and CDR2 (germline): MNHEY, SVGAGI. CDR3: CASSRASGSNQPQHF. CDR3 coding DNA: TGTGCCAGCAGTAGGGCCTCGGGGAGCAATCAGCCCCAGCATTTT.